The 27 T cell receptor beta chains listed next were all sequenced from one sample in a study of tumor-infiltrating lymphocytes in primary liver carcinoma (dated by TCRdb to about 2017). Data came from an Illumina HiSeq 2500. TCRbeta-specific cDNA was reverse-transcribed from approximately 460 ng total RNA using a constant-region primer and ProtoScript II reverse transcriptase. TCRbeta libraries were built with three nested multiplex PCR rounds, a slightly modified ARM-PCR procedure. Each of the first two PCR rounds ran for about 9 cycles and used multiplex TRBV1-TRBV30 forward primers together with a Cbeta reverse primer. TCRdb reworked the public reads: Q25 trimming with fastp, MiXCR clone assembly, productive beta chains retained. Identical CDR3 protein sequences are pooled into one entry, listed with their most common genes and DNA. In this sample the table shows about 200,000 distinct CDR3 sequences, about two thirds of which occur a single time. Roughly 6.4% of the sample is taken by the ten largest.

TRIzol reagent was used to extract blood RNA from unsorted whole blood, while the DNeasy Blood & Tissue kit provided the germline DNA. The sequencing sample was made of peripheral blood. These TCRs come from an older woman with primary liver carcinoma and hepatitis B virus infection.

This clonotype was counted a single time. Mismatch with germline at one junction end may stem from a read error. The V call is TRBV29-1, the J call TRBJ2-3; no firm D call. The CDR3 has 16 residues. Germline lookup yields CDR1 SQVTM and CDR2 ANQGSEA. The CDR3 loop is CSADVRARQLTDTRYF. The CDR3 region has the DNA TGCAGCGCAGACGTTCGAGCGAGACAACTCACAGATACGCGGTATTTT.

As regards this clonotype: A read error may explain this, as a much larger clone is one base away. The chain links TRBV6-1 to TRBJ2-1, with unresolved D. Trimming pared 4 bases from V and 5 bases from J, leaving 18 bases between. Germline loops: CDR1 MNHNS, CDR2 SASEGT. CDR3 length: 16 residues. CDR3 in DNA: TGTGCCAGCAGTGCCAGGACCACGAGGATTAACAATGAGCAGTTCTTC. Protein: CASSARTTRINNEQFF.

This clonotype was counted only a few times. The chain uses TRBV4-1 and TRBJ2-2; no clear D gene. CDR1 MGHRA and CDR2 YSYEKL come from the germline V gene. V was cut by 7 bases and J by 1 base, with 19 bases left in between. The CDR3 contains 17 residues. CDR3 loop: CASTLRPGNGNTGELFF. Here the CDR3 DNA reads TGCGCCAGCACCCTACGACCCGGAAATGGGAACACCGGGGAGCTGTTTTTT.

The CDR3 reads CASSLVTSTDTQYF. In nucleotides, the CDR3 is TGTGCCAGCAGCTTGGTAACTAGCACAGATACGCAGTATTTT. The chain has TRBV7-8 and TRBJ2-3; no clear D. V was shortened by 3 bases and J by 0 bases, with 7 bases between the two germline ends. This CDR3 region has 14 residues. Germline-derived CDR1 and CDR2 are SGHVS and FQNEAQ.

The J gene is TRBJ1-1, the V gene TRBV4-2; no firm D call. The V gene lost 3 bases and the J gene lost 4 bases, with 15 bases spanning the gap. The CDR3 spans 15 residues. Germline V gene sequence: CDR1 LGHNA, CDR2 YNFKEQ. The CDR3 DNA follows: TGTGCCAGCAGCCAGGCCGGGTCCGTCGCCACTGAAGCTTTCTTT. Amino acid sequence: CASSQAGSVATEAFF.

The chain joins TRBV12-3 or TRBV12-4 to TRBJ1-4, with D perhaps matching TRBD1 (5 bases). The CDR3 runs to 17 residues. The ends were cut back, 5 bases at V and 3 bases at J, with 19 bases in the middle. The CDR3 nucleotides are TGTGCCAGCAGTCCACAGGAGTGGGACTGGGCTAATGAAAAACTGTTTTTT. Its protein is CASSPQEWDWANEKLFF.

The V and J genes are TRBV28 and TRBJ2-7; 8 positions match TRBD2. CDR3 size: 13 residues. V trimming: 2 bases; J trimming: 6 bases; junction bases outside the gene matches: 3. Germline V lookup: CDR1 MDHEN, CDR2 SYDVKM. In nucleotides, the CDR3 is TGTGCCAGCAGTTTACGTGGGACTAGCGAGCAGTACTTC. Its translation is CASSLRGTSEQYF.

The V call is TRBV11-1, the J call TRBJ2-7; D may correspond to TRBD1 or TRBD2 (6 bases each). The CDR3 is 15 residues long. Germline V CDR1 and CDR2: SGHAT, FQDESV (reference sequence). CDR3 nucleotides: TGTACTAGCAGCCCTCGGACAGCAGGACTATGCGAGCAGTACTTC. Translation gives CTSSPRTAGLCEQYF.

Regarding this clonotype: A much larger clone lies a single base off, so this may be a read error. V is TRBV4-1 and J is TRBJ1-6, with TRBD1 as a possible D gene (6 bases). Germline CDR1 MGHRA, CDR2 YSYEKL. The CDR3 spans 14 residues. Here the CDR3 reads CASRQGTMNSPLHF. Written as DNA, the CDR3 is TGCGCCAGCAGACAAGGGACAATGAATTCACCCCTCCACTTT.

On this clonotype itself: Likely a read error: the CDR3 ends without its conserved phenylalanine or tryptophan. The V and J genes are TRBV12-3 or TRBV12-4 and TRBJ2-7; perhaps TRBD2 as D (6 bases). V lost 10 bases, J lost 5 bases, and 15 bases lay in between. This CDR3 has 12 residues. CDR3 coding DNA: TGTGCCAACACTAGCCGGCTCCACGAGCAGTACTTA. Encoded protein: CANTSRLHEQYL.

This clonotype was counted many times. This CDR3 is CASSYTSSGLAGSQETQYF. The CDR3 bases are TGTGCCAGCAGTTACACCTCCTCGGGACTAGCGGGATCACAAGAGACCCAGTACTTC. The chain has TRBV6-5 and TRBJ2-5; TRBD2 agrees at 13 bases. CDR3 length: 19 amino acids. J gave up 2 bases and V 2 bases, and 11 bases lay outside the gene matches. The germline V gene has CDR1 MNHEY and CDR2 SVGAGI.

The sample holds one count of this clonotype. The chain employs TRBV29-1 and TRBJ1-2; the D is unclear. The CDR3 is 13 amino acids. The germline CDR1 and CDR2 sequences are SQVTM and ANQGSEA. Trimming stripped 4 bases from V and 3 bases from J, with 12 bases between. The CDR3 reads CSVATDGYYGYTF. As DNA, the CDR3 is TGCAGCGTTGCCACGGACGGATACTATGGCTACACCTTC.

With regard to this clonotype: A much larger clone sits a single nucleotide away, making a read error possible. V gene TRBV12-3 or TRBV12-4 combines with J gene TRBJ2-2; 9 bases map to TRBD1. The CDR3 consists of 17 residues. V lost 8 bases and J lost 5; bases outside the gene matches: 15. The CDR3 here is CASGRIYRGRRTGELFF. The CDR3 bases are TGTGCCAGCGGTCGTATTTACAGGGGGCGTCGGACCGGGGAGCTGTTTTTT.

A note on this clonotype: With a much larger clone just one base away, this may be a read error. V gene TRBV21-1 combines with J gene TRBJ2-7; the D call TRBD2 from the table was never checked on the DNA. TRBV21-1 is shown as a pseudogene. The CDR3 spans 18 residues. This chain's CDR3 is CASSTHPGILAGIGEQYF. The CDR3 DNA reads as TGTGCCAGCAGCACCCATCCCGGGATACTAGCGGGAATTGGCGAGCAGTACTTC.

Of note for this clonotype: A much bigger clone sits one base away, suggesting this may be a read error. The chain uses TRBV4-1 and TRBJ1-5; possible D gene TRBD1, 5 bases. The germline V gene encodes CDR1 MGHRA and CDR2 YSYEKL. This CDR3 is built from 15 residues. The CDR3 sequence: CASSPIEGSNQPRHF. The DNA for the CDR3 is TGCGCCAGCAGTCCCATAGAGGGGAGCAATCAGCCCCGGCATTTT.

The chain recombines TRBV19 with TRBJ1-2; D gene ambiguous. The ends were cut back, 4 bases at V and 1 base at J, with 10 bases in the middle. The CDR3 extends over 14 amino acids. Per germline, CDR1 LNHDA and CDR2 SQIVND (reference sequence). CDR3 nucleotides: TGTGCCAGTAGTACTAACGACGGTAACTATGGCTACACCTTC. It translates to CASSTNDGNYGYTF.

Comment on this clonotype: This sequence may be a read error, since a much larger clone differs from it by one base. The genes are TRBV7-9 and TRBJ2-1; TRBD2 might be the D (5 bases). Germline V gene data show CDR1 as SEHNR and CDR2 as FQNEAQ (reference sequence). The CDR3 extends over 15 amino acids. V was trimmed by 5 bases and J by 9 bases, leaving 20 bases between them. The CDR3: CASSQEDSWRIEQFF. DNA of the CDR3: TGTGCCAGCAGCCAAGAGGATAGCTGGAGGATTGAGCAGTTCTTC.

The chain carries TRBV10-1 and TRBJ2-7, with a weak D call TRBD2 (5 bases). The CDR3 contains 14 residues. Trimming took 3 bases from V and 4 from J, leaving 13 bases between them. The V gene's germline CDR1 is WNHNN and CDR2 SYGVQD (reference sequence). The DNA of the CDR3 is TGCGCCAGCAGTGATAGGGAGTTGGGTTACGAGCAGTACTTC. Protein sequence: CASSDRELGYEQYF.

With respect to this clonotype: Because the CDR3 is missing its conserved closing phenylalanine or tryptophan, this is likely a read error. The CDR3 nucleotides read TGCAGCATTGGGACAGTGCGGGGCATTCAGTACCTC. Translated, it gives CSIGTVRGIQYL. The rearrangement uses TRBV29-1 and TRBJ2-4; D possibly corresponds to TRBD1 (7 bases). This CDR3 comprises 12 residues. The germline CDR1 and CDR2 sequences are SQVTM and ANQGSEA. Trimming cost V 8 bases and J 9 bases, with 17 bases left between them.

Only a few counts were recorded for this clonotype. A read error may explain this, as a much larger clone is one base away. The chain couples TRBV6-5 to TRBJ1-6; D unclear. The CDR3 spans 12 residues. The germline V gene has CDR1 MNHEY and CDR2 SVGAGI. The ends were cut back, 2 bases at V and 12 bases at J, with 8 bases in the middle. CDR3 nucleotide sequence: TGTGCCAGCAGTTACATCGGAGAACCCCTCCACTTT. It is translated as CASSYIGEPLHF.

This clonotype was seen a handful of times. The rearrangement links TRBV28 to TRBJ2-7; D unclear. The CDR3 extends over 15 amino acids. V was clipped by 5 bases and J by 0 bases, with 14 bases between them. Germline V gene data show CDR1 as MDHEN and CDR2 as SYDVKM. This CDR3 is CASSLGSRNSYEQYF. In nucleotides, the CDR3 is TGTGCCAGCAGTCTCGGTTCTAGGAACTCCTACGAGCAGTACTTC. The full variable domain, with the rest looked up from reference TRBV28 and TRBJ2-7, is DVKVTQSSRYLVKRTGEKVFLECVQDMDHENMFWYRQDPGLGLRLIYFSYDVKMKEKGDIPEGYSVSREKKERFSLILESASTNQTSMYLCASSLGSRNSYEQYFGPGTRLTVT.

In the case of this clonotype: With a much larger clone just one base away, this may be a read error. The rearrangement joins TRBV10-2 to TRBJ1-1; tentative D call: TRBD1 (6 bases). This CDR3 comprises 13 residues. Germline lookup yields CDR1 WSHSY and CDR2 SAAADI. In DNA form, the CDR3 reads TGCGCCAGCAGTGGGACAGCCAACACTGAAGCTGTCTTT. Protein sequence: CASSGTANTEAVF.

J is TRBJ2-5 and V is TRBV28, with D possibly TRBD2 on 5 matching bases. This CDR3 has 15 amino acids. Germline lookup yields CDR1 MDHEN and CDR2 SYDVKM. The V and J ends lost 5 bases and 5 bases respectively, with 18 bases between them. The CDR3 sequence: CASSPGSSRGETQYF. The DNA of the CDR3 is TGTGCCAGCAGTCCTGGGTCATCAAGAGGGGAGACCCAGTACTTC.

As for this clonotype: Sequence at one end of the junction differs from germline and may be a read error. This chain joins TRBV11-2 and TRBJ2-3, with D unclear. The CDR3 loop spans 16 amino acids. The germline CDR1 and CDR2 sequences are SGHAT and FQNNGV. The DNA for the CDR3 is TGTACCAGCTCCCGTGGAGAGCTCCTCGCGACAGATACGCAGTATTTT. This encodes CTSSRGELLATDTQYF.

Note on this clonotype: The junction differs from germline at one of its ends, possibly a read error. This rearrangement joins TRBV11-2 to TRBJ2-5, with D perhaps given as TRBD1 or TRBD2 (5 bases each). CDR1 is SGHAT, CDR2 FQNNGV, per germline. The CDR3 runs 13 residues. The CDR3 DNA sequence: TGTACCAGCAACCGAGGGGATCTGGAGACCCAGTACTTC. Protein sequence: CTSNRGDLETQYF. The full variable domain, in which reference TRBV11-2 and TRBJ2-5 provide the parts outside the CDR3, is EAGVAQSPRYKIIEKRQSVAFWCNPISGHATLYWYQQILGQGPKLLIQFQNNGVVDDSQLPKDRFSAERLKGVDSTLKIQPAKLEDSAVYLCTSNRGDLETQYFGPGTRLLVL.

This chain uses TRBV7-2 with TRBJ2-1, with 7 bases lining up with TRBD2. In germline, CDR1 is SGHTA, CDR2 FQGNSA. V gave up 1 base and J gave up 1 base; unmatched junction bases: 4. This CDR3 is built from 16 residues. The CDR3 region has the DNA TGTGCCAGCAGCTTAGAAGCGGGGCCTTCCTACAATGAGCAGTTCTTC. Translating gives CASSLEAGPSYNEQFF.

Of note for this clonotype: Since a much larger clone is just one base distant, this may be a read error. This chain connects TRBV12-5 to TRBJ1-2; D not resolved. CDR3 length: 13 residues. Germline loops: CDR1 LGHNT, CDR2 FRNRAP. The CDR3 reads CASRLGSNYGYTF. The DNA of the CDR3 is TGTGCTAGTCGTTTGGGCTCCAACTATGGCTACACCTTC. Drawing the rest from reference TRBV12-5 and TRBJ1-2, the complete variable domain is DARVTQTPRHKVTEMGQEVTMRCQPILGHNTVFWYRQTMMQGLELLAYFRNRAPLDDSGMPKDRFSAEMPDATLATLKIQPSEPRDSAVYFCASRLGSNYGYTFGSGTRLTVV.